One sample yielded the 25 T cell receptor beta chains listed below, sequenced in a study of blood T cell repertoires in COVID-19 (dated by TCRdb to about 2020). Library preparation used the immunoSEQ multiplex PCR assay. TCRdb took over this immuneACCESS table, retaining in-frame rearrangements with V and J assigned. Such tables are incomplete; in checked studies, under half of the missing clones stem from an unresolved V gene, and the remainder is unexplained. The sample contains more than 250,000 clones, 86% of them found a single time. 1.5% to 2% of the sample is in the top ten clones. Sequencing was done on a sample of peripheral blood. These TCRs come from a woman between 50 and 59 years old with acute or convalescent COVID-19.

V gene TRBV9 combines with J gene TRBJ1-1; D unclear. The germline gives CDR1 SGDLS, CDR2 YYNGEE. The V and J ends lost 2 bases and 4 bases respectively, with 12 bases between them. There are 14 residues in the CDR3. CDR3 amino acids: CASSVTSAATEAFF. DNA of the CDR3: TGTGCCAGCAGCGTTACTTCCGCGGCCACTGAAGCTTTCTTT.

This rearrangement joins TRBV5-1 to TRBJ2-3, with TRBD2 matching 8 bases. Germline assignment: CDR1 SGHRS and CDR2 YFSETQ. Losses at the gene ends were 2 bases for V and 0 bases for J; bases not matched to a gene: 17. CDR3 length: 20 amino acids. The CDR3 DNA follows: TGCGCCAGCAGCTTTCATTTTCGGAGCGGGAGTGGTTTTAGCACAGATACGCAGTATTTT. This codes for CASSFHFRSGSGFSTDTQYF.

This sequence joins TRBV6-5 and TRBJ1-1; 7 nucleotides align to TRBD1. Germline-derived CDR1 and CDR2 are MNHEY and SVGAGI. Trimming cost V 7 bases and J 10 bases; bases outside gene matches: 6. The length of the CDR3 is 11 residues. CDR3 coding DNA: TGTGCCAGCAAAAAGACAGGGTCAGCTTTCTTT. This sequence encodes CASKKTGSAFF.

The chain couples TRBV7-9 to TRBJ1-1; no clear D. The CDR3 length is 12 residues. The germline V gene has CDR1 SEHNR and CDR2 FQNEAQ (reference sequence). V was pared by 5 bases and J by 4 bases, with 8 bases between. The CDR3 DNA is TGTGCCAGCAGCCCCCAGGTCACTGAAGCTTTCTTT. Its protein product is CASSPQVTEAFF.

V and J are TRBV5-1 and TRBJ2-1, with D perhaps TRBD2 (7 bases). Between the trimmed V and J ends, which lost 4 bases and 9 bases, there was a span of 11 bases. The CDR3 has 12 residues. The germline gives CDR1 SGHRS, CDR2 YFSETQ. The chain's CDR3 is CASSPGGREQFF. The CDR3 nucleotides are TGCGCCAGCAGCCCGGGGGGCCGTGAGCAGTTCTTC.

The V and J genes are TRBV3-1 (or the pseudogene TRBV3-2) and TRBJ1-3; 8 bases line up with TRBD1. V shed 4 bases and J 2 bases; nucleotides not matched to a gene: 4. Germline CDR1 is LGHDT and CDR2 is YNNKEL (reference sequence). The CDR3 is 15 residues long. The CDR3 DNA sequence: TGTGCCAGCAGCCTCCTACAGGGGGCTGGAAACACCATATATTTT. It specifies CASSLLQGAGNTIYF.

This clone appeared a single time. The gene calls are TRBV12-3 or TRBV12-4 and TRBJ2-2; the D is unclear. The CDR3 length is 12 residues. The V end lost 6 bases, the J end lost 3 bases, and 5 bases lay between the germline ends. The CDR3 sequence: CASSPDTGELFF. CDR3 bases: TGTGCCAGCAGCCCAGACACCGGGGAGCTGTTTTTT.

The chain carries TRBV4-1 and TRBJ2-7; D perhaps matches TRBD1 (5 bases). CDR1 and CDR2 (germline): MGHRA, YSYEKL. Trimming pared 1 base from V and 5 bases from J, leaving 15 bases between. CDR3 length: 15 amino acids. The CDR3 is CASSQGGAQRNEQYF. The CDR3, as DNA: TGCGCCAGCAGCCAAGGTGGGGCACAAAGGAACGAGCAGTACTTC.

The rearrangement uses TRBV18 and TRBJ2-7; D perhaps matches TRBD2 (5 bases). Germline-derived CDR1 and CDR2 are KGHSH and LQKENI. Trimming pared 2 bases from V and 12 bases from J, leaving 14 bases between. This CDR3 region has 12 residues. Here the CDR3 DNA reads TGTGCCAGCTCACCAGGGCGTGCCGAGGGGTACTTC. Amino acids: CASSPGRAEGYF. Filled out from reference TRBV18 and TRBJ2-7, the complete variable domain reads NAGVMQNPRHLVRRRGQEARLRCSPMKGHSHVYWYRQLPEEGLKFMVYLQKENIIDESGMPKERFSAEFPKEGPSILRIQQVVRGDSAAYFCASSPGRAEGYFGPGTRLTVT.

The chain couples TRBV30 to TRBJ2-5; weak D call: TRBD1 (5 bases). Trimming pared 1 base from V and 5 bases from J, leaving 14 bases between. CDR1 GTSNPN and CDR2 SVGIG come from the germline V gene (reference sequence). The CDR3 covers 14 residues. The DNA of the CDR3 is TGTGCCTGGAGTGACCCGACAGTATTGGAGACCCAGTACTTC. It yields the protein CAWSDPTVLETQYF.

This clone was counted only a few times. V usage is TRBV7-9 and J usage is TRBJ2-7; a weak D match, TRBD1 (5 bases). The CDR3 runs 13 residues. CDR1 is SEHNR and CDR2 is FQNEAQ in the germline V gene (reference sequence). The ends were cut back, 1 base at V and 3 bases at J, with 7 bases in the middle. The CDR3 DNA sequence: TGTGCCAGCAGCTTAGATCAGGGCTACGAGCAGTACTTC. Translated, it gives CASSLDQGYEQYF.

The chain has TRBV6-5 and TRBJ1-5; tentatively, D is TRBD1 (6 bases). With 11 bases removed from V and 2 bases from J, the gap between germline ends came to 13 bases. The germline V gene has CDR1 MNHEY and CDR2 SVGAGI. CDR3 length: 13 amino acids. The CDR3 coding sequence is TGTGCCTCATGGAAGGGGGGCAATCAGCCCCAGCATTTT. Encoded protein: CASWKGGNQPQHF.

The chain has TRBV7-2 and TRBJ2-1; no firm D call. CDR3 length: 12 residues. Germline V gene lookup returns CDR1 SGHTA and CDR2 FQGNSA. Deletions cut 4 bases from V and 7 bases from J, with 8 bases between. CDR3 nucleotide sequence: TGTGCCAGCAGCTCCTGGGCGAATGAGCAGTTCTTC. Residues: CASSSWANEQFF.

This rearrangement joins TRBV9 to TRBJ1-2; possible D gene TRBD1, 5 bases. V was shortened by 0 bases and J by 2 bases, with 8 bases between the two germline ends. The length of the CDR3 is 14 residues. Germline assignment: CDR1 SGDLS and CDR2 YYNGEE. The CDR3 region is CASSVATANYGYTF. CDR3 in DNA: TGTGCCAGCAGCGTAGCGACAGCGAACTATGGCTACACCTTC.

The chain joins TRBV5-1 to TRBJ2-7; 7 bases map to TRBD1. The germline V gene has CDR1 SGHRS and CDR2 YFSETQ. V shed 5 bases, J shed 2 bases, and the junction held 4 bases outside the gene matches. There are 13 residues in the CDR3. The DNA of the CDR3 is TGCGCCAGCAGGCGACAGGGAGCCTACGAGCAGTACTTC. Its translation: CASRRQGAYEQYF.

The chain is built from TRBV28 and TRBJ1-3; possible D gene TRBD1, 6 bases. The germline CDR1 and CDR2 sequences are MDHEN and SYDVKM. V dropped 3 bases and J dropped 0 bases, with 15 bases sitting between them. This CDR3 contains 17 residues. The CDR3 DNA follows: TGTGCCAGCAGTTTCAGGGGCCTCGCCAACTCTGGAAACACCATATATTTT. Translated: CASSFRGLANSGNTIYF.

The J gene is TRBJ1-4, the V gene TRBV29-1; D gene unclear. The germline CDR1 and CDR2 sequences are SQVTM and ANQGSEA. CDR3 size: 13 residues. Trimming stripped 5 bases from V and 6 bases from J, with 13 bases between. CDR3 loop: CSVRGQVHEKLFF. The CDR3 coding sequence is TGCAGCGTTCGTGGTCAGGTCCATGAAAAACTGTTTTTT.

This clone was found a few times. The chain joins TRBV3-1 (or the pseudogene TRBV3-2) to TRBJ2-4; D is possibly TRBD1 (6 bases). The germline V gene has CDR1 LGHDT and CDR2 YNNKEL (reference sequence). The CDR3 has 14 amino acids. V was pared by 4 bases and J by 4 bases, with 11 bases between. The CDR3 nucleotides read TGTGCCAGCAGCCTAAAGGGGGAGAAAAACATTCAGTACTTC. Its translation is CASSLKGEKNIQYF.

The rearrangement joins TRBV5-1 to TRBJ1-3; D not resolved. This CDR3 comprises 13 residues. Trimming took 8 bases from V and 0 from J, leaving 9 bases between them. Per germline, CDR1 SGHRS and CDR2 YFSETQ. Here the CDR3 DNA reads TGCGCCAGTACAACTAACTCTGGAAACACCATATATTTT. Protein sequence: CASTTNSGNTIYF.

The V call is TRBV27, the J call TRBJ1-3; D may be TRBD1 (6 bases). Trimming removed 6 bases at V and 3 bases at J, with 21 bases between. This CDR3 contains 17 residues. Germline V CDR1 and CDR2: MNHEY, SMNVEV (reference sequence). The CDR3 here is CASSQNSGGPDGNTIYF. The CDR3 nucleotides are TGTGCCAGCAGCCAAAATTCGGGGGGGCCGGATGGAAACACCATATATTTT.

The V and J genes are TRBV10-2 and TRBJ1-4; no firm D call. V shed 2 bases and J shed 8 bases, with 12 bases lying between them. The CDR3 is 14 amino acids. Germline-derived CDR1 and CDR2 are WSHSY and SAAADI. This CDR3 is CASSEGGNGEKLFF. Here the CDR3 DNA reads TGCGCCAGCAGTGAGGGAGGTAACGGAGAAAAACTGTTTTTT.

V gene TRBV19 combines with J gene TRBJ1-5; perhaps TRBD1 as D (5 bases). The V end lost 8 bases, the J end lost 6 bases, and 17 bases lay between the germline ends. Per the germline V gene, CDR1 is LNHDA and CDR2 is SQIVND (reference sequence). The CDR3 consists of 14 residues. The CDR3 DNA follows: TGTGCCAGTGAAAAGGGAGGGACGCGTCAGCCCCAGCATTTT. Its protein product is CASEKGGTRQPQHF. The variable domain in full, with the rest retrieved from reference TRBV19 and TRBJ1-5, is DGGITQSPKYLFRKEGQNVTLSCEQNLNHDAMYWYRQDPGQGLRLIYYSQIVNDFQKGDIAEGYSVSREKKESFPLTVTSAQKNPTAFYLCASEKGGTRQPQHFGDGTRLSIL.

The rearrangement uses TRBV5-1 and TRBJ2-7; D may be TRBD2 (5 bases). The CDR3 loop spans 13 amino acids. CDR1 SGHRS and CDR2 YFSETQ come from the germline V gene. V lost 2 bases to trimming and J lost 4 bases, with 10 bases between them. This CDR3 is CASSFNGLYEQYF. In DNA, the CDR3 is TGCGCCAGCAGCTTCAACGGACTGTACGAGCAGTACTTC.

For the CDR3, the DNA is TGTGCCAGCAGCTTATACCCGGGACTCGGGGGGGCAGAGCAGTACTTC. Protein: CASSLYPGLGGAEQYF. The chain joins TRBV7-3 to TRBJ2-7, with 8 nucleotides matching TRBD2. The germline V gene has CDR1 SGHTA and CDR2 FQGTGA. After removal of 2 bases from V and 7 bases from J, the junction contained 13 bases not matched to a gene. The CDR3 has 16 residues. Full variable domain (outside the CDR3, taken from reference TRBV7-3 and TRBJ2-7): GAGVSQTPSNKVTEKGKYVELRCDPISGHTALYWYRQSLGQGPEFLIYFQGTGAADDSGLPNDRFFAVRPEGSVSTLKIQRTERGDSAVYLCASSLYPGLGGAEQYFGPGTRLTVT.

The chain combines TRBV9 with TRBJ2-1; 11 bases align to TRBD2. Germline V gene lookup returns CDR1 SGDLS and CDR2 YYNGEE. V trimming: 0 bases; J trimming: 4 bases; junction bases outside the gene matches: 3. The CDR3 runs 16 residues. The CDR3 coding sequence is TGTGCCAGCAGCGTAGATGGGACTAGCGGTTACAATGAGCAGTTCTTC. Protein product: CASSVDGTSGYNEQFF.